The T cell receptor (beta chain) under discussion was sequenced for a study of shared clonotypes between healthy human individuals. Notes on the study in general: Sorted-subset sequencing, rarefaction showed, was incomplete despite large depth.

On this clone itself: Its antigen is currently unknown. The same CDR3 also results from other DNA sequences found in this sample.

CDR3 length: 15 amino acids. Germline V lookup: CDR1 MNHEY, CDR2 SVGAGI. Trimming took 0 bases from V and 4 from J, leaving 12 bases between them. Sequenced by immunoSEQ multiplex PCR; TCRdb stores in-frame clones only, minus some. This table holds about 2 million clones, 95% found once. The origin of this receptor is a man in his late teens or twenties in good health. This sequence joins TRBV6-5 and TRBJ1-2; the D gene is possibly TRBD1 (5 bases). The sample was naive CD4+ T cells sorted from blood. The subset here: CD45RA+ positively selected. The CDR3 spells CASSYSGQGTYGYTF. The CDR3 DNA sequence: TGTGCCAGCAGTTACTCCGGCCAGGGAACCTATGGCTACACCTTC.